The 6 T cell receptor beta chains below come from one sample, sequenced in a study of CD8 T cells in ankylosing spondylitis. TCRdb reprocessed the 5' RACE reads via MiXCR and lists one record per CDR3 protein. This table holds about 240,000 distinct CDR3 sequences, less than 10% found once. The material sequenced was blood, either unsorted or a sorted T cell fraction (not recorded which). The receptors derive from a male donor with ankylosing spondylitis or in good health (not recorded which).

There are many counts of this clonotype. CDR3 in amino acids: CASSFQGRETQYF. The CDR3 DNA follows: TGTGCCAGCAGTTTCCAGGGAAGGGAGACCCAGTACTTC. The chain is built from TRBV12-3 or TRBV12-4 and TRBJ2-5, with D maybe TRBD1 (5 bases). This CDR3 has 13 residues. Between the trimmed V and J ends, which lost 3 bases and 5 bases, there was a span of 10 bases.

This clonotype was seen many times. The rearrangement links TRBV5-1 to TRBJ2-2; D perhaps matches TRBD2 (5 bases). CDR1 SGHRS and CDR2 YFSETQ come from the germline V gene. This CDR3 region has 15 residues. V lost 6 bases and J 3 bases, leaving 15 bases between the germline ends. The CDR3 sequence: CASISEDGDTGELFF. Here the CDR3 DNA reads TGCGCCAGCATTTCGGAGGACGGGGACACCGGGGAGCTGTTTTTT.

This clonotype was counted many times. The chain uses TRBV20-1 and TRBJ1-1; 7 bases match TRBD1. The V segment lost 6 bases and the J segment 0 bases; nucleotides outside the gene matches: 7. Looked up from germline, CDR1 is DFQATT and CDR2 is SNEGSKA (reference sequence). There are 14 residues in the CDR3. This CDR3 is CSAVTGSMNTEAFF. The CDR3 DNA follows: TGCAGTGCGGTGACAGGGTCCATGAACACTGAAGCTTTCTTT.

This clonotype was recorded at least ten times. The chain uses TRBV11-3 and TRBJ1-4; D ambiguous. CDR1 SGHNT and CDR2 YENEEA come from the germline V gene. The CDR3 is 14 amino acids. The V end was cut by 0 bases, the J end by 7 bases, with 9 bases between. The CDR3 DNA sequence: TGTGCCAGCAGCTTAGAGTGCAGCGGTGAAAAACTGTTTTTT. This gives the protein CASSLECSGEKLFF.

The genes are TRBV6-4 and TRBJ1-1; D is uncertain. CDR1 and CDR2 (germline): MRHNA, SNTAGT. This CDR3 comprises 13 residues. V was pared by 3 bases and J by 5 bases, with 10 bases between. The CDR3 here is CASSERPQTEAFF. The CDR3 DNA reads as TGTGCCAGCAGTGAAAGGCCCCAAACTGAAGCTTTCTTT.

This clonotype was seen ten or more times. The chain is built from TRBV5-5 and TRBJ2-7, with D perhaps matching TRBD1 (5 bases). The CDR3 runs to 14 residues. Germline CDR1 SGHKS, CDR2 YYEKEE (reference sequence). V gave up 4 bases and J gave up 3 bases, with 14 bases separating them. This CDR3 is CASSLWSGNYEQYF. The CDR3 bases are TGTGCCAGCAGCCTTTGGTCAGGGAACTACGAGCAGTACTTC.